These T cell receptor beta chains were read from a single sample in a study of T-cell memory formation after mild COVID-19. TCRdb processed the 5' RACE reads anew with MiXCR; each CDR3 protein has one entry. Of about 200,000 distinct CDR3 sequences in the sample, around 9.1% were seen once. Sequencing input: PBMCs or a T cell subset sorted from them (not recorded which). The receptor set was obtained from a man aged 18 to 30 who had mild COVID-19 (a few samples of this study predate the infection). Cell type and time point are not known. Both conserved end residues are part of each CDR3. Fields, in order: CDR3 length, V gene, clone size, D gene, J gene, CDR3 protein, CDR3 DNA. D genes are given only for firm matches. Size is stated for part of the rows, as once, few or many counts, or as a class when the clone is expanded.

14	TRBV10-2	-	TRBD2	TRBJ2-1	CASRGGLVRYEQFF	TGCGCCAGCAGGGGGGGACTAGTTAGGTATGAGCAGTTCTTC
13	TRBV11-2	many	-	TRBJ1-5	CASSLDQADRKHF	TGTGCCAGCAGCTTAGATCAGGCAGACCGGAAGCATTTT
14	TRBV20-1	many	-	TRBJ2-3	CSAIRGVGTDTQYF	TGCAGTGCTATAAGGGGGGTGGGCACAGATACGCAGTATTTT
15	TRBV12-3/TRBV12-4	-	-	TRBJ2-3	CASSLEILSVDTQYF	TGTGCCAGCAGTTTAGAGATCCTCTCGGTAGATACGCAGTATTTT
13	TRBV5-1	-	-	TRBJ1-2	CASSSPNVGGYTF	TGCGCCAGCAGCTCCCCTAACGTAGGTGGCTACACCTTC
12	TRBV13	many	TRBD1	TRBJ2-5	CASSRDRGTQYF	TGTGCCAGCAGCAGAGACAGGGGGACCCAGTACTTC
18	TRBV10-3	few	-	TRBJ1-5	CATNKFGTDRWGGQPQHF	TGTGCCACCAACAAGTTCGGGACCGATAGATGGGGTGGACAGCCCCAGCATTTT
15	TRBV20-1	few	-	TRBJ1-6	CSARDPRTYNSPLHF	TGCAGTGCTAGAGATCCAAGAACCTATAATTCACCCCTCCACTTT
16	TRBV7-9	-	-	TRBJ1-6	CASSLADWQGYSPLHF	TGTGCCAGCAGCTTAGCGGACTGGCAGGGGTATTCACCCCTCCACTTT
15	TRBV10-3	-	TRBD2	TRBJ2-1	CAIRGGTTAPNEQFF	TGTGCCATCAGGGGAGGGACTACAGCCCCCAATGAGCAGTTCTTC
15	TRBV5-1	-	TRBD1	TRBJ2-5	CASSDGQGPAGTQYF	TGCGCCAGCAGCGATGGACAGGGGCCAGCTGGGACCCAGTACTTC
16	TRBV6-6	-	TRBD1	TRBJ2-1	CASSYRQGFLGNEQFF	TGTGCCAGCAGTTACCGACAGGGATTCTTGGGGAATGAGCAGTTCTTC
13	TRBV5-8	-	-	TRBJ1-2	CASSGDVGYGYTF	TGTGCCAGCAGCGGGGACGTCGGCTATGGCTACACCTTC
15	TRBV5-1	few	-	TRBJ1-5	CASSRDGASNQPQHF	TGCGCCAGCAGCCGCGACGGGGCTAGCAATCAGCCCCAGCATTTT
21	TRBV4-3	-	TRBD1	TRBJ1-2	CASSQAYYLPGQGLRNYGYTF	TGCGCCAGCAGCCAAGCCTACTACCTCCCGGGACAGGGGTTGAGGAACTATGGCTACACCTTC
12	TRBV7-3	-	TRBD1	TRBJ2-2	CASSPDRDKLFF	TGTGCCAGCAGCCCGGACAGGGACAAGCTGTTTTTT
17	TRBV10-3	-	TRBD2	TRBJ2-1	CAISEFSGGSSYNEQFF	TGTGCCATCAGTGAGTTTAGCGGGGGGTCCTCCTACAATGAGCAGTTCTTC
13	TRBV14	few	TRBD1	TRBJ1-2	CASSQRTGEGYTF	TGTGCCAGCAGCCAGAGGACAGGTGAAGGCTACACCTTC
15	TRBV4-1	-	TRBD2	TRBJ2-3	CASSRTSGPWDTQYF	TGCGCCAGCAGCCGAACTAGCGGCCCCTGGGATACGCAGTATTTT
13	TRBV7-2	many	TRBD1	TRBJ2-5	CASSQGAGETQYF	TGTGCCAGCAGTCAGGGGGCGGGAGAGACCCAGTACTTC
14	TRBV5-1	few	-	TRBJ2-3	CASSLGTFTDTQYF	TGCGCCAGCAGCTTGGGGACCTTCACAGATACGCAGTATTTT
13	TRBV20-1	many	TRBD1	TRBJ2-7	CSAGTGGLAEQYF	TGCAGTGCCGGGACAGGGGGCCTGGCTGAGCAGTACTTC
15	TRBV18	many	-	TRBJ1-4	CASSVLGDKYEKLFF	TGTGCCAGCTCAGTACTAGGGGACAAATATGAAAAACTGTTTTTT
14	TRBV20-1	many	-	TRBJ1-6	CSARAKGNNSPLHF	TGCAGTGCTAGAGCCAAGGGGAACAATTCACCCCTCCACTTT
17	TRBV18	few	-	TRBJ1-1	CASSPNTLDRLNTEAFF	TGTGCCAGCTCACCTAATACCCTAGACAGACTGAACACTGAAGCTTTCTTT
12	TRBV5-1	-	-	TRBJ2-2	CASSLFAGELFF	TGCGCCAGCAGCTTGTTCGCCGGGGAGCTGTTTTTT
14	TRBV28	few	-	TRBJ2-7	CASTPGDSLNEQYF	TGTGCCAGCACCCCGGGGGACAGTCTGAACGAGCAGTACTTC
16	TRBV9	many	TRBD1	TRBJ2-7	CASSVARDSNSYEQYF	TGTGCCAGCAGCGTAGCCCGGGACAGCAATTCCTACGAGCAGTACTTC
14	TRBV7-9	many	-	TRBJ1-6	CASSSQGWGSPLHF	TGTGCCAGCAGCAGCCAGGGGTGGGGATCACCCCTCCACTTT
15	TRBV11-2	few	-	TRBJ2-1	CASSLGTLSYNEQFF	TGTGCCAGCAGCTTAGGGACACTCTCCTACAATGAGCAGTTCTTC
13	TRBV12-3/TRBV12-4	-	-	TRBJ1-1	CAISRDSWTEAFF	TGTGCCATCTCCCGGGACTCGTGGACTGAAGCTTTCTTT
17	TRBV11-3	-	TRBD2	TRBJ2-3	CASSPSSGGSSTDTQYF	TGTGCCAGCAGCCCCAGTAGCGGGGGCTCTAGCACAGATACGCAGTATTTT
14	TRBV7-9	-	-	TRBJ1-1	CASSLNRVNTEAFF	TGTGCCAGCAGCTTAAACCGAGTGAACACTGAAGCTTTCTTT
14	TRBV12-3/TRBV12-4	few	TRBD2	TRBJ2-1	CASTLLAGLYEQFF	TGTGCCAGCACCCTACTAGCGGGGCTATATGAGCAGTTCTTC
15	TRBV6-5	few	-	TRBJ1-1	CASSSAGAGSTEAFF	TGTGCCAGCAGTTCCGCAGGCGCAGGGAGCACTGAAGCTTTCTTT